Listed below are T cell receptor beta chains from one sample, sequenced in a study of T cell repertoires in cytomegalovirus infection. TCRdb re-analysed the reads in MiXCR, keeping a single row per CDR3 protein. The data show around 740,000 distinct CDR3 sequences, approximately 34% seen once. The sequenced sample was PBMCs. Receptors originate from a human donor in good health (CMV status not recorded). Some clones in this sample may be carry-over from other donors' samples. CDR3s include the opening cysteine and the closing phenylalanine or tryptophan. D genes are given only for firm matches. Rows give clone size only sometimes, using once, few, many, or a class for an expanded clone.

abundance: .; d_gene: TRBD1; v_gene: TRBV29-1; j_gene: TRBJ2-3; CDR3aa: CSAGTGLDTQYF; CDR3nt: TGCAGCGCCGGGACAGGGTTGGATACGCAGTATTTT
abundance: .; d_gene: .; v_gene: TRBV11-2; j_gene: TRBJ1-6; CDR3aa: CSISYVGTFVPTRPF; CDR3nt: TGTTCCATCAGCTACGTCGGGACATTTGTACCAACCCGCCCATTT
abundance: once; d_gene: .; v_gene: TRBV5-1; j_gene: TRBJ1-2; CDR3aa: CASSRGARGYTF; CDR3nt: TGCGCCAGCAGTCGGGGGGCTCGGGGCTACACCTTC
abundance: few; d_gene: TRBD1; v_gene: TRBV7-6; j_gene: TRBJ2-5; CDR3aa: CASSSGTGFQETQYF; CDR3nt: TGTGCCAGCAGCTCCGGGACAGGGTTTCAAGAGACCCAGTACTTC
abundance: many; d_gene: .; v_gene: TRBV28; j_gene: TRBJ1-3; CDR3aa: CASSLRFAGNTIYF; CDR3nt: TGTGCCAGCAGTTTAAGGTTCGCTGGAAACACCATATATTTT
abundance: many; d_gene: .; v_gene: TRBV6-1; j_gene: TRBJ2-3; CDR3aa: CASTNLKLPTRTDTQYF; CDR3nt: TGTGCCAGCACCAACCTCAAACTACCGACCCGCACAGATACGCAGTATTTT
abundance: .; d_gene: .; v_gene: TRBV12-3/TRBV12-4; j_gene: TRBJ2-5; CDR3aa: CASSLLGQTQYF; CDR3nt: TGTGCCAGCAGTTTGCTCGGACAGACCCAGTACTTC
abundance: few; d_gene: .; v_gene: TRBV20-1; j_gene: TRBJ2-7; CDR3aa: CSASDHRQTVTEQYF; CDR3nt: TGCAGTGCTAGTGATCATAGACAGACCGTTACGGAGCAGTACTTC
abundance: .; d_gene: TRBD2; v_gene: TRBV7-9; j_gene: TRBJ2-7; CDR3aa: CASSLEGTSFHEQYF; CDR3nt: TGTGCCAGCAGCTTAGAGGGGACTAGCTTCCACGAGCAGTACTTC
abundance: few; d_gene: .; v_gene: TRBV6-2/TRBV6-3; j_gene: TRBJ2-7; CDR3aa: CASSYSGSGEQYF; CDR3nt: TGTGCCAGCAGTTACTCGGGATCTGGAGAGCAGTACTTC
abundance: few; d_gene: .; v_gene: TRBV12-5; j_gene: TRBJ2-3; CDR3aa: CASGFSTDTQYF; CDR3nt: TGTGCTAGTGGTTTCTCCACAGATACGCAGTATTTT
abundance: few; d_gene: TRBD1; v_gene: TRBV12-3/TRBV12-4; j_gene: TRBJ2-2; CDR3aa: CASINGDRNTGELFF; CDR3nt: TGTGCCAGCATTAATGGGGACAGGAACACCGGGGAGCTGTTTTTT
abundance: few; d_gene: .; v_gene: TRBV7-3; j_gene: TRBJ2-2; CDR3aa: CASSRKGGTGELFF; CDR3nt: TGTGCCAGCAGCCGAAAGGGGGGCACCGGGGAGCTGTTTTTT
abundance: .; d_gene: .; v_gene: TRBV9; j_gene: TRBJ2-6; CDR3aa: CASSQSHGAGGYSGANVLTF; CDR3nt: TGTGCCAGCAGCCAGAGCCATGGGGCAGGAGGGTACTCTGGGGCCAACGTCCTGACTTTC
abundance: .; d_gene: .; v_gene: TRBV6-5; j_gene: TRBJ2-3; CDR3aa: CASSADSLPTWTSTDTQYF; CDR3nt: TGTGCCAGCAGTGCCGACAGTCTCCCAACATGGACTAGCACAGATACGCAGTATTTT
abundance: many; d_gene: .; v_gene: TRBV7-2; j_gene: TRBJ2-7; CDR3aa: CASSSQKDLPRYEQYF; CDR3nt: TGTGCCAGCAGCTCTCAAAAGGACCTCCCGCGCTACGAGCAGTACTTC
abundance: many; d_gene: .; v_gene: TRBV7-2; j_gene: TRBJ2-3; CDR3aa: CASSLVPTDTQYF; CDR3nt: TGTGCCAGCAGCTTAGTTCCCACAGATACGCAGTATTTT
abundance: few; d_gene: .; v_gene: TRBV7-2; j_gene: TRBJ2-5; CDR3aa: CASSFVGRGGQETQYF; CDR3nt: TGTGCCAGCAGCTTTGTTGGCAGGGGGGGCCAAGAGACCCAGTACTTC
abundance: once; d_gene: .; v_gene: TRBV4-1; j_gene: TRBJ2-2; CDR3aa: CASSRRGSGEGTGELFF; CDR3nt: TGCGCCAGCAGCCGTCGAGGGTCAGGGGAGGGGACCGGGGAGCTGTTTTTT
abundance: few; d_gene: .; v_gene: TRBV13; j_gene: TRBJ2-1; CDR3aa: CASSKGGNRYNEQFF; CDR3nt: TGTGCCAGCAGCAAGGGGGGAAATCGGTACAATGAGCAGTTCTTC
abundance: .; d_gene: TRBD1; v_gene: TRBV20-1; j_gene: TRBJ1-1; CDR3aa: CSAGDSNTEAFF; CDR3nt: TGCAGTGCTGGGGACAGCAACACTGAAGCTTTCTTT
abundance: .; d_gene: .; v_gene: TRBV5-5; j_gene: TRBJ1-1; CDR3aa: CASSLGVANTEAFF; CDR3nt: TGTGCCAGCAGCTTGGGGGTGGCGAACACTGAAGCTTTCTTT
abundance: .; d_gene: TRBD1; v_gene: TRBV20-1; j_gene: TRBJ1-2; CDR3aa: CSARGTGVGGYTF; CDR3nt: TGCAGTGCTAGGGGGACAGGGGTTGGAGGCTACACCTTC
abundance: few; d_gene: .; v_gene: TRBV24-1; j_gene: TRBJ2-5; CDR3aa: CATSEQDSVQETQYF; CDR3nt: TGTGCCACCAGTGAGCAAGACTCCGTCCAAGAGACCCAGTACTTC
abundance: .; d_gene: .; v_gene: TRBV29-1; j_gene: TRBJ2-1; CDR3aa: CSAGRTSSSEQFF; CDR3nt: TGCAGCGCAGGGCGAACCTCGTCGTCTGAGCAGTTCTTC
abundance: many; d_gene: .; v_gene: TRBV7-2; j_gene: TRBJ2-5; CDR3aa: CASSLGGTIQETQYF; CDR3nt: TGTGCCAGCAGCTTAGGGGGGACAATTCAAGAGACCCAGTACTTC
abundance: few; d_gene: .; v_gene: TRBV7-6; j_gene: TRBJ2-6; CDR3aa: CASSLAFWLARAGANVLTF; CDR3nt: TGTGCCAGCAGCTTAGCGTTTTGGCTGGCCAGGGCTGGGGCCAACGTCCTGACTTTC
abundance: .; d_gene: .; v_gene: TRBV2; j_gene: TRBJ2-7; CDR3aa: CASSEGGLSYEQYF; CDR3nt: TGTGCCAGCAGTGAAGGGGGGTTGTCCTACGAGCAGTACTTC
abundance: .; d_gene: .; v_gene: TRBV12-3/TRBV12-4; j_gene: TRBJ1-5; CDR3aa: CASSNYRDGQPQHF; CDR3nt: TGTGCCAGCAGTAATTACAGGGACGGTCAGCCCCAGCATTTT
abundance: .; d_gene: TRBD1; v_gene: TRBV20-1; j_gene: TRBJ1-3; CDR3aa: CSARGDRGTRNTIYF; CDR3nt: TGCAGTGCTAGAGGGGACAGGGGGACTAGAAACACCATATATTTT
abundance: few; d_gene: .; v_gene: TRBV5-1; j_gene: TRBJ2-7; CDR3aa: CASRQGRQPNYEQYF; CDR3nt: TGCGCCAGCAGACAAGGGAGGCAGCCTAACTACGAGCAGTACTTC
abundance: .; d_gene: TRBD1; v_gene: TRBV4-2; j_gene: TRBJ2-7; CDR3aa: CASSQARDRGLYEQYF; CDR3nt: TGTGCCAGCAGCCAAGCGAGGGACAGGGGGCTATACGAGCAGTACTTC
abundance: few; d_gene: TRBD2; v_gene: TRBV28; j_gene: TRBJ2-6; CDR3aa: CASSVAGVLGVLTF; CDR3nt: TGTGCCAGCAGTGTGGCGGGGGTTCTAGGCGTCCTGACTTTC
abundance: .; d_gene: TRBD1; v_gene: TRBV28; j_gene: TRBJ2-7; CDR3aa: CASSWDRVVEQYF; CDR3nt: TGTGCCAGCAGTTGGGACAGGGTGGTCGAGCAGTACTTC
abundance: .; d_gene: .; v_gene: TRBV29-1; j_gene: TRBJ2-4; CDR3aa: CSVERGDGGIQYF; CDR3nt: TGCAGCGTTGAGCGGGGCGACGGGGGCATTCAGTACTTC
abundance: .; d_gene: TRBD1; v_gene: TRBV2; j_gene: TRBJ1-4; CDR3aa: CASSGDRASATNEKLFF; CDR3nt: TGTGCCAGCAGTGGGGACAGGGCCTCTGCAACTAATGAAAAACTGTTTTTT
abundance: .; d_gene: TRBD2; v_gene: TRBV19; j_gene: TRBJ2-3; CDR3aa: CASSITTGLAGRGQYF; CDR3nt: TGTGCCAGTAGTATAACAACGGGGCTAGCGGGGAGGGGGCAGTATTTT
abundance: .; d_gene: .; v_gene: TRBV7-6; j_gene: TRBJ1-2; CDR3aa: CASSFRKRRDGDGYTF; CDR3nt: TGTGCCAGCAGCTTTCGCAAGAGGAGGGACGGGGATGGCTACACCTTC
abundance: .; d_gene: .; v_gene: TRBV20-1; j_gene: TRBJ1-2; CDR3aa: CSSRNPQTTYGYTF; CDR3nt: TGCAGTTCTAGAAACCCTCAGACCACCTATGGCTACACCTTC
abundance: .; d_gene: .; v_gene: TRBV20-1; j_gene: TRBJ2-7; CDR3aa: CSATSPIRQAQGEQYF; CDR3nt: TGCAGTGCTACCTCACCGATACGACAGGCCCAGGGGGAGCAGTACTTC
abundance: few; d_gene: .; v_gene: TRBV6-5; j_gene: TRBJ1-1; CDR3aa: CATSWGRGGETEAFF; CDR3nt: TGTGCCACTTCGTGGGGGAGGGGCGGGGAGACTGAAGCTTTCTTT
abundance: .; d_gene: .; v_gene: TRBV24-1; j_gene: TRBJ2-1; CDR3aa: CATSELEGDEQFF; CDR3nt: TGTGCCACCAGTGAGTTGGAAGGCGATGAGCAGTTCTTC
abundance: .; d_gene: TRBD1; v_gene: TRBV2; j_gene: TRBJ2-7; CDR3aa: CASSEPYDRDSYEQYF; CDR3nt: TGTGCCAGCAGTGAGCCCTACGACAGGGATTCCTACGAGCAGTACTTC
abundance: few; d_gene: .; v_gene: TRBV19; j_gene: TRBJ1-5; CDR3aa: CASSTGGGDNQPQHF; CDR3nt: TGTGCCAGTAGCACAGGAGGGGGGGACAATCAGCCCCAGCATTTT
abundance: .; d_gene: TRBD2; v_gene: TRBV19; j_gene: TRBJ2-5; CDR3aa: CASSISREGTQYF; CDR3nt: TGTGCCAGTAGTATTTCCAGGGAGGGGACCCAGTACTTC
abundance: .; d_gene: .; v_gene: TRBV7-2; j_gene: TRBJ2-4; CDR3aa: CASSLTAGAEGIQYF; CDR3nt: TGTGCCAGCAGCTTAACGGCAGGGGCCGAGGGCATTCAGTACTTC